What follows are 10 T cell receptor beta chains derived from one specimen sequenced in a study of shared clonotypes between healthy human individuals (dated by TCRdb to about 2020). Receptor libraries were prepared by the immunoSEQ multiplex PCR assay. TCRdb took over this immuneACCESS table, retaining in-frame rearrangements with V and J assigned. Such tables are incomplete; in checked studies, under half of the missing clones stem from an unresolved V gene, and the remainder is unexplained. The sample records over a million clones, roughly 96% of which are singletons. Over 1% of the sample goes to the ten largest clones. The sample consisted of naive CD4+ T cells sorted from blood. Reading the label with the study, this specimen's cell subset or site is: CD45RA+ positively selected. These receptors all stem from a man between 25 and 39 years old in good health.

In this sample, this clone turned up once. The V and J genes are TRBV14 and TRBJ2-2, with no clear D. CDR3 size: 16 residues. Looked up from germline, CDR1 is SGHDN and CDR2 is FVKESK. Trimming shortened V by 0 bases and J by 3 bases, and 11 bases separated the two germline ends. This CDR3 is CASSQEGRGYTGELFF. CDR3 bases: TGTGCCAGCAGCCAAGAAGGTCGCGGCTACACCGGGGAGCTGTTTTTT.

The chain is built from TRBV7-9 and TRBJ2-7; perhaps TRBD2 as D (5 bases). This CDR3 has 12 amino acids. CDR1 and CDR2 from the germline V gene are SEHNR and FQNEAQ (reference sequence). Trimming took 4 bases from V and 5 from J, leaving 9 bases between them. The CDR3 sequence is CASSSNGDEQYF. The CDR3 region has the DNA TGTGCCAGCAGCTCTAACGGGGACGAGCAGTACTTC.

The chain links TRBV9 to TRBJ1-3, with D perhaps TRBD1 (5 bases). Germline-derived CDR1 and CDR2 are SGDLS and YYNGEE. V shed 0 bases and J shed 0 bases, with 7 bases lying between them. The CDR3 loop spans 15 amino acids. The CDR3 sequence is CASSVVGHSGNTIYF. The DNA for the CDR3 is TGTGCCAGCAGCGTAGTCGGACACTCTGGAAACACCATATATTTT.

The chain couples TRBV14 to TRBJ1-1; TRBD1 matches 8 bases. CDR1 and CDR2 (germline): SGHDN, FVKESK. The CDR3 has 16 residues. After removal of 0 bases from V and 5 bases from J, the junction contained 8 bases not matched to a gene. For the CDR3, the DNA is TGTGCCAGCAGCCAAGATCCCGGACAGGGCGAAACTGAAGCTTTCTTT. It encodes CASSQDPGQGETEAFF.

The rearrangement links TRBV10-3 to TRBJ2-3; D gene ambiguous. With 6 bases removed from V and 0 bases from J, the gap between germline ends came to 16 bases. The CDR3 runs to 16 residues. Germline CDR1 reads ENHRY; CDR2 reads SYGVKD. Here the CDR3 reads CAIRAGQRASTDTQYF. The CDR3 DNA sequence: TGTGCCATCAGGGCAGGTCAACGCGCTAGCACAGATACGCAGTATTTT.

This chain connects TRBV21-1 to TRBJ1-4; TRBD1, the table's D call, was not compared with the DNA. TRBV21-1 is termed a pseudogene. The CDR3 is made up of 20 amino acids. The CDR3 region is CASSKVKAQGSTSHNEKLFF. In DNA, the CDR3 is TGTGCCAGCAGCAAAGTAAAGGCGCAGGGGTCCACATCTCATAATGAAAAACTGTTTTTT.

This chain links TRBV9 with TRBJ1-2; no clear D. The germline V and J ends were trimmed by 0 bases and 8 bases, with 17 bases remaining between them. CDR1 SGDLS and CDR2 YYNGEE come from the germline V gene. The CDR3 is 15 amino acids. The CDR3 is CASSVDVGYAVGYTF. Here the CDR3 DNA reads TGTGCCAGCAGCGTAGACGTAGGATATGCGGTCGGCTACACCTTC.

Here the CDR3 DNA reads TGTGCCACCAGCATCTCGGGGAGGGGGCAGCAAGAGACCCAGTACTTC. It translates to CATSISGRGQQETQYF. V usage is TRBV15 and J usage is TRBJ2-5; D may match TRBD1 or TRBD2 (7 bases each). Germline lookup yields CDR1 LNHNV and CDR2 YYDKDF (reference sequence). The CDR3 sequence is 16 residues long. The V gene lost 4 bases and the J gene lost 2 bases, with 17 bases spanning the gap.

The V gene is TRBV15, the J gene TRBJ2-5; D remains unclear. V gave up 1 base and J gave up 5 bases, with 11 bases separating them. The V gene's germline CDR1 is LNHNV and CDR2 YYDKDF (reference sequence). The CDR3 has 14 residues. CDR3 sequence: CATSRGSVSETQYF. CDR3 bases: TGTGCCACCAGCAGAGGATCGGTGTCGGAGACCCAGTACTTC. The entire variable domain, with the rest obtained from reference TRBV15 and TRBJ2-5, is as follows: DAMVIQNPRYQVTQFGKPVTLSCSQTLNHNVMYWYQQKSSQAPKLLFHYYDKDFNNEADTPDNFQSRRPNTSFCFLDIRSPGLGDTAMYLCATSRGSVSETQYFGPGTRLLVL.

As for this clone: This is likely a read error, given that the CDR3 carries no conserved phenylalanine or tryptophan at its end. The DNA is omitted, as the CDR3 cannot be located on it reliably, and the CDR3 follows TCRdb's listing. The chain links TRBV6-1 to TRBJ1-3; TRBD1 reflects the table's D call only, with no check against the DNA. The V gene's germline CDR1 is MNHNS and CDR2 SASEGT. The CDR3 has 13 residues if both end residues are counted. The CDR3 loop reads CASRGDRQARLRI.